The subject of this entry is one T cell receptor beta chain. Its antigen is unknown. A clone one base away is much larger, so this may be a read error. The CDR3 goes from the cysteine to the phenylalanine over 13 residues. The kept DNA is CDR3 alone, 39 bases in frame from the first base. CDR1 is given as SGHDT and CDR2 as YYEEEE, both from the germline V gene. V is cut by 5 bases and J by 8 bases, and the space between the germline ends is 14 bases. This specimen's treatment or condition label, interpreted: live attenuated yellow fever vaccine strain. At every blood-draw timepoint, two biological replicates of bulk PBMCs were collected. PBMCs were isolated from peripheral blood using a standard Ficoll-Paque protocol. TriZol was used to extract RNA from bulk PBMCs, CD4 and CD8 fractions, and dextramer-positive and dextramer-negative fractions. Instrument used: Illumina NovaSeq 6000. TCR cDNA was made using 5'RACE template switching, a step that added a universal primer site and unique molecular identifiers. cDNA synthesis was primed from both the TCR alpha and TCR beta constant segments. Library amplification used two PCR steps, and the second PCR step added sample barcodes and sequencing adapters. Libraries were sequenced on Illumina HiSeq 2500 (2x100 bp) or NovaSeq (2x150 bp). On the study's bioinformatics: Reads were demultiplexed and collapsed into UMI consensus sequences with MIGEC, and V(D)J alignment was performed with MiXCR. Using edgeR on replicate PBMC samples, clonotypes were called vaccine-responding if FDR was below 0.01 and the log2 fold change was above 5 up to day 15. Bulk clonotypes were assigned CD4 or CD8 identity according to which sequenced CD4 or CD8 repertoire held them at higher abundance. The raw public reads went through TCRdb reprocessing: fastp at Q25, MiXCR clone calling, in-frame beta chains kept. CDR3 protein sequences are deduplicated, and each keeps its most common genes and DNA. The V and J calls follow TCRdb's processing rather than the paper's. Present in this sample are 250,000 to 400,000 distinct CDR3 sequences, over 3.5% of which were seen just once. The ten largest clones take up less than 20% of the sample.

The sample originates from a study of T cells after yellow fever vaccination (dated by TCRdb to between 2018 and 2021). As for the study more broadly: Libraries from fractions with low cell numbers were prepared with the SMART-Seq v4 Ultra Low Input RNA kit. Bulk TCR alpha and beta repertoires were sequenced longitudinally to track T-cell clones before and after primary and booster YFV17D yellow fever vaccination. Two healthy male donors, one aged 18 to 30 and one aged 30 to 40 years, were included in the cohort. Bulk PBMC replicates and cell subsets were isolated from blood drawn at multiple timepoints before and after both primary and secondary immunization.

Study-wide conclusions, independent of this receptor: Most clones expanded after primary vaccination were re-detected after the booster (almost 98% of CD4 and more than 70% of CD8), suggesting broad memory maintenance. Only a couple of donors were included in the study, so the extent to which the findings can be generalized is limited. A small share of clonotypes was detected in both CD4 and CD8 compartments, with the overlap likely arising from convergent recombination. Because abundant contaminating clonotypes from the bulk population could be contained in FACS-sorted repertoires, computational filtering was required. Compared with the primary T-cell response, the secondary T-cell response was faster but weaker, reaching its peak on day 5 rather than on day 15.

This chain is built from TRBV5-6 and TRBJ2-1, with an unclear D gene assignment. Sequences were derived from PBMCs, sampled 15 days after the yellow fever booster vaccination. The clonotype comes from a man between 18 and 35 years old who received the YFV17D yellow fever vaccine. The nucleotides read TGTGCCAGCAGTCTATCGGCTCTAGATGAGCAGTTCTTC. It encodes CASSLSALDEQFF.